What follows is one TCR beta chain and its context. What it recognizes is unknown. This record belongs to a study of T cell repertoires in cytomegalovirus infection. Findings and limits, study-wide: Summed public TCR beta family frequency identified CMV carriers bearing the relevant HLA.

TCRdb passed the reads through MiXCR, listing each CDR3 protein once. The table includes some 400,000 distinct CDR3 sequences, roughly 20% detected once. This CDR3 comprises 18 residues. V was trimmed by 4 bases and J by 0 bases, leaving 19 bases between them. CDR1 is SEHNR, CDR2 FQNEAQ, per germline (reference sequence). The chain recombines TRBV7-9 with TRBJ1-3, with a tentative D call TRBD1 (5 bases). The receptor was derived from a human donor in good health (CMV status not recorded). Some clones in this sample may be carry-over from other donors' samples. Sequencing was carried out using PBMCs. For the CDR3, the DNA is TGTGCCAGCAGCTCCCTGACAGTTTTCAGATACTCTGGAAACACCATATATTTT. The encoded protein is CASSSLTVFRYSGNTIYF.